The 3 T cell receptor beta chains presented below share a single source sample, sequenced in a study of T cell changes during pregnancy in multiple sclerosis. Sequencing was performed with immunoSEQ multiplex PCR; in TCRdb, only in-frame clones are kept and a portion is missing. This table has 50,000 to 60,000 clones, approximately 91% appearing once. The starting material was CD4+ T cells from peripheral blood mononuclear cells, obtained in the first trimester of pregnancy. These receptors all come from a female donor with multiple sclerosis, enrolled in a pregnancy study.

This clone was recorded once. This chain connects TRBV11-2 to TRBJ1-4; D may be TRBD1 (5 bases). Germline V gene lookup returns CDR1 SGHAT and CDR2 FQNNGV. There are 15 residues in the CDR3. Trimming took off 0 bases at V and 5 bases at J, with 10 bases between the two ends. The DNA for the CDR3 is TGTGCCAGCAGCTTAGATTTTACAGGCAATGAAAAACTGTTTTTT. Translation: CASSLDFTGNEKLFF. Full variable domain (missing parts from reference TRBV11-2 and TRBJ1-4): EAGVAQSPRYKIIEKRQSVAFWCNPISGHATLYWYQQILGQGPKLLIQFQNNGVVDDSQLPKDRFSAERLKGVDSTLKIQPAKLEDSAVYLCASSLDFTGNEKLFFGSGTQLSVL.

The rearrangement uses TRBV4-2 and TRBJ2-3, with 8 bases lining up with TRBD2. CDR1 and CDR2 from the germline V gene are LGHNA and YNFKEQ. With 0 bases clipped from V and 7 bases from J, the junction kept 9 bases outside the gene matches. The CDR3 sequence is 16 residues long. CDR3 protein: CASSQEVGAGGNTQYF. CDR3 in DNA: TGTGCCAGCAGCCAAGAGGTCGGGGCGGGGGGAAATACGCAGTATTTT.

This chain's CDR3 is CASSIGGSNYGYTF. The CDR3 nucleotides read TGTGCCAGTAGTATAGGGGGCAGTAACTATGGCTACACCTTC. The gene calls are TRBV19 and TRBJ1-2, with D possibly being TRBD1 (5 bases). Germline-derived CDR1 and CDR2 are LNHDA and SQIVND (reference sequence). The CDR3 sequence is 14 residues long. V shed 1 base and J shed 1 base, with 7 bases lying between them. The full variable domain, rest sourced from reference TRBV19 and TRBJ1-2, is DGGITQSPKYLFRKEGQNVTLSCEQNLNHDAMYWYRQDPGQGLRLIYYSQIVNDFQKGDIAEGYSVSREKKESFPLTVTSAQKNPTAFYLCASSIGGSNYGYTFGSGTRLTVV.